These 20 T cell receptor beta chains originate from one sample sequenced in a study of blood T cell repertoires in COVID-19. TCRdb keeps only in-frame clones here, not all; method: immunoSEQ multiplex PCR. The data show about 75,000 clones, roughly 87% seen once. The material sequenced was peripheral blood. The receptors originated from a woman aged 50 to 60 with acute or convalescent COVID-19.

The chain recombines TRBV2 with TRBJ1-4; TRBD1 matches 9 bases. Germline-derived CDR1 and CDR2 are SNHLY and FYNNEI. Unmatched junction bases numbered 7, after V lost 6 bases and J lost 8 bases. The CDR3 length is 14 residues. The DNA of the CDR3 is TGTGCCAGCAGGCTGGGACAGGGTCGGGAAAAACTGTTTTTT. Protein: CASRLGQGREKLFF.

The rearrangement links TRBV6-5 to TRBJ2-3; TRBD2 aligns across 14 bases. The junction had 0 bases not matched to a gene; V was cut back by 6 bases and J by 1 base. CDR1 MNHEY and CDR2 SVGAGI come from the germline V gene. The length of the CDR3 is 15 residues. For the CDR3, the DNA is TGTGCCAGCAGGGGACTAGCGGGAGGCACAGATACGCAGTATTTT. This translates into CASRGLAGGTDTQYF.

The chain combines TRBV7-3 with TRBJ2-2; the match to TRBD2 covers 7 bases. This CDR3 is 16 amino acids long. Germline V gives CDR1 SGHTA, CDR2 FQGTGA. Unmatched junction bases numbered 10, after V lost 4 bases and J lost 5 bases. The CDR3 DNA reads as TGTGCCAGCAGCTCAAGCGGGACCCGAAAGACCGGGGAGCTGTTTTTT. Residues: CASSSSGTRKTGELFF.

The chain employs TRBV24-1 and TRBJ1-4, with unresolved D. This CDR3 spans 15 amino acids. The V end lost 0 bases, the J end lost 8 bases, and 12 bases lay between the germline ends. CDR1 and CDR2 (germline): KGHDR, SFDVKD. In DNA, the CDR3 is TGTGCCACCAGTGATTTGCGGAGTCCTGCCGAAAAACTGTTTTTT. Its translation is CATSDLRSPAEKLFF.

The chain is built from TRBV3-1 (or the pseudogene TRBV3-2) and TRBJ2-5; TRBD2 matches 8 bases. Germline-derived CDR1 and CDR2 are LGHDT and YNNKEL (reference sequence). After removal of 2 bases from V and 6 bases from J, the junction contained 8 bases not matched to a gene. The CDR3 is made up of 15 amino acids. The CDR3 reads CASSQKAGAGKTQYF. DNA of the CDR3: TGTGCCAGCAGCCAAAAAGCGGGGGCCGGGAAGACCCAGTACTTC.

The gene calls are TRBV6-5 and TRBJ2-4; TRBD1 agrees at 11 bases. J lost 0 bases, V lost 4 bases, and 2 bases had no gene match. The CDR3 consists of 16 residues. Germline V gene lookup returns CDR1 MNHEY and CDR2 SVGAGI. CDR3 DNA sequence: TGTGCCAGCAGTTCCGGGACAGGGGGAGCCAAAAACATTCAGTACTTC. Its translation: CASSSGTGGAKNIQYF.

CDR3 protein: CASSYSKSRREGSYEQYF. CDR3 nucleotides: TGTGCCAGCAGTTACTCGAAGTCGCGCCGGGAGGGCTCCTACGAGCAGTACTTC. The chain couples TRBV6-2 or TRBV6-3 to TRBJ2-7; TRBD2 matches 8 bases. The junction had 10 bases not matched to a gene; V was cut back by 0 bases and J by 0 bases. CDR1 and CDR2 (germline): MNHEY, SVGEGT. The CDR3 totals 18 residues.

The chain recombines TRBV19 with TRBJ1-2; TRBD1 is a possible D gene (5 bases). Looked up from germline, CDR1 is LNHDA and CDR2 is SQIVND (reference sequence). The ends were cut back, 3 bases at V and 0 bases at J, with 11 bases in the middle. The CDR3 sequence is 15 residues long. CDR3 region: CASSIGGGANYGYTF. CDR3 coding DNA: TGTGCCAGTAGTATTGGGGGGGGAGCTAACTATGGCTACACCTTC.

The chain carries TRBV6-1 and TRBJ1-4; TRBD1 matches at 9 bases. The CDR3 is made up of 15 amino acids. J lost 9 bases, V lost 1 base, and 6 bases had no gene match. From germline, CDR1 is MNHNS and CDR2 SASEGT. CDR3 in amino acids: CASSEVGTGNQKLFF. The CDR3 DNA reads as TGTGCCAGCAGTGAAGTGGGGACAGGGAACCAAAAACTGTTTTTT.

The chain is built from TRBV3-1 (or the pseudogene TRBV3-2) and TRBJ1-4; 10 bases agree with TRBD1. Germline values: CDR1 LGHDT, CDR2 YNNKEL (reference sequence). This CDR3 contains 16 residues. V trimming: 3 bases; J trimming: 8 bases; junction bases outside the gene matches: 9. The CDR3, as DNA: TGTGCCAGCAGCCAGACTGGGACAGGGGTTGGAGAAAAACTGTTTTTT. Protein product: CASSQTGTGVGEKLFF.

The chain has TRBV5-8 and TRBJ2-1; 7 bases match TRBD2. J gave up 12 bases and V 3 bases, and 9 bases lay outside the gene matches. The CDR3 consists of 13 residues. Germline V lookup: CDR1 SGHTS, CDR2 YDEGEE. CDR3 loop: CASSSGGRGLQFF. As DNA, the CDR3 is TGTGCCAGCAGCTCGGGCGGGAGAGGGTTGCAGTTCTTC.

This clone was detected only a few times. The chain carries TRBV28 and TRBJ1-2, with 7 bases aligning to TRBD1. Germline V gene sequence: CDR1 MDHEN, CDR2 SYDVKM. The V segment lost 7 bases and the J segment 7 bases; nucleotides outside the gene matches: 9. There are 13 residues in the CDR3. The DNA for the CDR3 is TGTGCCAGCAAAAACCAGGGGGACTTTGGCTACACCTTC. Translated: CASKNQGDFGYTF.

CDR3 in amino acids: CASSYYLQGGYTF. CDR3 sequence (DNA): TGTGCCAGCAGCTACTATCTACAGGGAGGCTACACCTTC. V is TRBV7-2 and J is TRBJ1-2; tentatively, D is TRBD1 (6 bases). V was clipped by 4 bases and J by 8 bases, with 14 bases between them. Germline CDR1 reads SGHTA; CDR2 reads FQGNSA. The CDR3 loop spans 13 amino acids.

V gene TRBV11-3 combines with J gene TRBJ1-3; no definite D call. The germline V gene encodes CDR1 SGHNT and CDR2 YENEEA. Trimming took off 3 bases at V and 2 bases at J, with 8 bases between the two ends. The CDR3 loop spans 14 amino acids. The CDR3 loop reads CASSFGGPGNTIYF. The CDR3 DNA reads as TGTGCCAGCAGCTTCGGAGGGCCTGGAAACACCATATATTTT. Full variable domain (outside the CDR3, taken from reference TRBV11-3 and TRBJ1-3): EAGVVQSPRYKIIEKKQPVAFWCNPISGHNTLYWYLQNLGQGPELLIRYENEEAVDDSQLPKDRFSAERLKGVDSTLKIQPAELGDSAVYLCASSFGGPGNTIYFGEGSWLTVV.

The chain has TRBV9 and TRBJ2-3, with a weak D call TRBD2 (5 bases). Germline V gene data show CDR1 as SGDLS and CDR2 as YYNGEE. The CDR3 length is 15 residues. V was cut by 0 bases and J by 2 bases, with 10 bases left in between. The CDR3 sequence: CASSVELGATDTQYF. CDR3 DNA: TGTGCCAGCAGCGTAGAATTGGGAGCCACAGATACGCAGTATTTT.

V is TRBV6-1 and J is TRBJ1-4, with 7 nucleotides matching TRBD1. The CDR3 loop spans 16 amino acids. Losses at the gene ends were 3 bases for V and 6 bases for J; bases not matched to a gene: 10. CDR1 is MNHNS and CDR2 is SASEGT in the germline V gene. CDR3 loop: CASSEYADRSHEKLFF. The CDR3 region has the DNA TGTGCCAGCAGTGAGTACGCGGACAGGAGTCATGAAAAACTGTTTTTT.

This chain connects TRBV27 to TRBJ2-1, with 7 positions matching TRBD2. V shed 6 bases and J 12 bases; nucleotides not matched to a gene: 17. Germline assignment: CDR1 MNHEY and CDR2 SMNVEV (reference sequence). CDR3 size: 15 residues. CDR3 protein: CASSPSSGHPGGQFF. CDR3 sequence (DNA): TGTGCCAGCAGCCCGTCCAGCGGACATCCGGGGGGGCAGTTCTTC.

The rearrangement links TRBV4-1 to TRBJ1-1; perhaps TRBD1 as D (6 bases). Between the trimmed V and J ends, which lost 4 bases and 11 bases, there was a span of 20 bases. CDR3 size: 14 residues. Germline V gene lookup returns CDR1 MGHRA and CDR2 YSYEKL. CDR3 sequence reads: CASSLLGGAVVAFF. The CDR3 DNA reads TGCGCCAGCAGCCTGCTAGGGGGGGCAGTGGTGGCTTTCTTT.

The CDR3 region is CASSVAHPFRDRGHEQFF. The CDR3 DNA follows: TGTGCCAGCAGCGTAGCCCACCCATTCCGGGACAGGGGACATGAGCAGTTCTTC. The rearrangement uses TRBV9 and TRBJ2-1; 10 positions match TRBD1. Germline values: CDR1 SGDLS, CDR2 YYNGEE. The CDR3 has 18 amino acids. V trimming: 0 bases; J trimming: 8 bases; junction bases outside the gene matches: 14.

The gene calls are TRBV9 and TRBJ1-3, with unresolved D. The CDR3 spans 12 residues. Per the germline V gene, CDR1 is SGDLS and CDR2 is YYNGEE. Trimming removed 2 bases from V and 3 bases from J, with 3 bases in between. CDR3 in amino acids: CASSVSGNTIYF. CDR3 in DNA: TGTGCCAGCAGCGTGAGTGGAAACACCATATATTTT.